The 26 T cell receptor beta chains in this list originate from one sample, sequenced in a study of CD8 T cell repertoires and HIV-1 epitope variants. Their antigen targets remain unknown. TCRdb's table, derived via immunoSEQ multiplex PCR, lists solely in-frame clones and lacks some. The sample includes around 7,000 clones, around three fifths seen only once; the top ten take 40% to 55%. The sequenced sample consisted of cultured CD8+ T cells derived from PBMCs. These receptors were obtained from a male donor with HIV.

The V and J genes are TRBV23-1 and TRBJ1-5, with 7 bases fitting TRBD1. TRBV23-1 is identified as an open reading frame with a role that is uncertain. CDR3 length: 17 residues. V shed 1 base, J shed 1 base, and the junction held 7 bases outside the gene matches. CDR3 protein: CASSQFPDRESNQPQHF. CDR3 sequence (DNA): TGCGCCAGCAGTCAATTCCCAGACAGGGAAAGCAATCAGCCCCAGCATTTT.

V usage is TRBV27 and J usage is TRBJ1-6, with TRBD1 as a possible D gene (6 bases). Trimming removed 6 bases from V and 0 bases from J, with 15 bases in between. This CDR3 contains 17 residues. Germline-derived CDR1 and CDR2 are MNHEY and SMNVEV (reference sequence). CDR3: CASRGTTTSSYNSPLHF. CDR3 nucleotide sequence: TGTGCCAGCAGGGGGACAACTACGAGCTCCTATAATTCACCCCTCCACTTT.

This sequence joins TRBV7-2 and TRBJ2-7, with a possible D match to TRBD1 (5 bases). V was shortened by 2 bases and J by 5 bases, with 10 bases between the two germline ends. Germline CDR1 SGHTA, CDR2 FQGNSA. CDR3 length equals 13 residues. CDR3 sequence (DNA): TGTGCCAGCAGCTTAAACGGCAGGGACGAGCAGTACTTC. Its translation is CASSLNGRDEQYF.

The chain carries TRBV29-1 and TRBJ2-2, with D possibly matching TRBD1 (6 bases). The CDR3 covers 14 residues. The germline V gene encodes CDR1 SQVTM and CDR2 ANQGSEA. V lost 1 base and J lost 2, with 8 bases in between. CDR3 loop: CSVEGGLNTGELFF. CDR3 DNA: TGCAGCGTTGAAGGGGGGCTTAACACCGGGGAGCTGTTTTTT.

The chain recombines TRBV4-2 with TRBJ2-2; 7 nucleotides line up with TRBD1. Trimming cost V 9 bases and J 6 bases; bases outside gene matches: 1. This CDR3 comprises 11 residues. Germline lookup yields CDR1 LGHNA and CDR2 YNFKEQ. The CDR3 sequence is CASQGAGELFF. CDR3 nucleotides: TGTGCCAGTCAGGGGGCCGGGGAGCTGTTTTTT.

The chain employs TRBV5-4 and TRBJ2-1; no definite D call. Germline values: CDR1 SGHNT, CDR2 YYREEE (reference sequence). The CDR3 has 16 residues. Trimming took 0 bases from V and 2 from J, leaving 12 bases between them. In DNA form, the CDR3 reads TGTGCCAGCAGCTTGGGCAGGTATGGGGCCTACAATGAGCAGTTCTTC. Translation gives CASSLGRYGAYNEQFF. The full variable domain, its missing parts supplied by reference TRBV5-4 and TRBJ2-1, is ETGVTQSPTHLIKTRGQQVTLRCSSQSGHNTVSWYQQALGQGPQFIFQYYREEENGRGNFPPRFSGLQFPNYSSELNVNALELDDSALYLCASSLGRYGAYNEQFFGPGTRLTVL.

A remark on this clone: Other DNA sequences in the same sample also yield this CDR3. The V call is TRBV9, the J call TRBJ2-7; TRBD1 aligns across 10 bases. Germline values: CDR1 SGDLS, CDR2 YYNGEE. CDR3 length equals 13 residues. V shed 2 bases and J 5 bases; nucleotides not matched to a gene: 1. The CDR3 bases are TGTGCCAGCAGCGTGGGACAGGGGAACGAGCAGTACTTC. It encodes CASSVGQGNEQYF.

The J gene is TRBJ1-1, the V gene TRBV5-1; D might be TRBD1 (6 bases). The germline V gene has CDR1 SGHRS and CDR2 YFSETQ. V was pared by 5 bases and J by 4 bases, with 9 bases between. This CDR3 contains 12 residues. This CDR3 is CASRLGATEAFF. The CDR3 DNA reads TGCGCCAGCAGGCTGGGGGCCACTGAAGCTTTCTTT.

V usage is TRBV14 and J usage is TRBJ2-1; D not certain. CDR1 is SGHDN and CDR2 is FVKESK in the germline V gene. The CDR3 sequence is 16 residues long. Trimming left V 1 base short and J 0 bases short, with 10 bases between. CDR3 nucleotide sequence: TGTGCCAGCAGCCAAGTTACTTCTAGCTCCTACAATGAGCAGTTCTTC. Protein: CASSQVTSSSYNEQFF. The full variable domain, with the rest looked up from reference TRBV14 and TRBJ2-1, is EAGVTQFPSHSVIEKGQTVTLRCDPISGHDNLYWYRRVMGKEIKFLLHFVKESKQDESGMPNNRFLAERTGGTYSTLKVQPAELEDSGVYFCASSQVTSSSYNEQFFGPGTRLTVL.

This clone was seen only a few times. This rearrangement joins TRBV30 to TRBJ1-1; D is possibly TRBD1 (5 bases). From germline, CDR1 is GTSNPN and CDR2 SVGIG (reference sequence). The CDR3 totals 13 residues. V was cut by 1 base and J by 11 bases, with 17 bases left in between. This CDR3 reads CAWSDQGWAWAFF. The CDR3 DNA follows: TGTGCCTGGAGTGACCAGGGCTGGGCTTGGGCTTTCTTT.

The chain recombines TRBV12-1 with TRBJ2-7; the tabulated D call, TRBD2, remains unverified against the DNA. TRBV12-1 is tagged as a pseudogene. This CDR3 has 16 residues. This CDR3 is CASSFRLRSSSYEQYF. The CDR3 nucleotides read TGTGCCAGCAGCTTTCGCCTCCGATCGAGCTCCTACGAGCAGTACTTC.

This clone has just one count. The chain uses TRBV27 and TRBJ2-7, with 13 nucleotides matching TRBD2. The CDR3 spans 17 residues. Germline V gene sequence: CDR1 MNHEY, CDR2 SMNVEV (reference sequence). With 3 bases clipped from V and 8 bases from J, the junction kept 13 bases outside the gene matches. The CDR3 is CASSFAGPTSGRPKQYF. As DNA, the CDR3 is TGTGCCAGCAGTTTCGCCGGTCCGACTAGCGGGAGGCCTAAGCAGTACTTC.

The chain recombines TRBV7-9 with TRBJ2-1; no clear D. The V gene's germline CDR1 is SEHNR and CDR2 FQNEAQ (reference sequence). Trimming left V 3 bases short and J 3 bases short, with 6 bases between. The CDR3 contains 13 residues. The CDR3 DNA reads TGTGCCAGCAGCTTGGACGGCTACAATGAGCAGTTCTTC. Amino acids: CASSLDGYNEQFF.

This chain links TRBV5-4 with TRBJ2-2, with no clear D. The CDR3 totals 13 residues. The V end was cut by 0 bases, the J end by 3 bases, with 3 bases between. Germline CDR1 and CDR2: SGHNT and YYREEE (reference sequence). This chain's CDR3 is CASSLVDTGELFF. The CDR3 DNA reads as TGTGCCAGCAGCTTGGTCGACACCGGGGAGCTGTTTTTT. The entire variable domain, with the rest obtained from reference TRBV5-4 and TRBJ2-2, is as follows: ETGVTQSPTHLIKTRGQQVTLRCSSQSGHNTVSWYQQALGQGPQFIFQYYREEENGRGNFPPRFSGLQFPNYSSELNVNALELDDSALYLCASSLVDTGELFFGEGSRLTVL.

This chain uses TRBV5-1 with TRBJ1-2; the D gene is possibly TRBD1 (5 bases). Germline V gene sequence: CDR1 SGHRS, CDR2 YFSETQ. V lost 0 bases to trimming and J lost 5 bases, with 14 bases between them. The CDR3 is 15 residues long. The CDR3 loop reads CASSLGQGAEYGYTF. CDR3 DNA: TGCGCCAGCAGCTTGGGGCAGGGAGCGGAATATGGCTACACCTTC.

This clone was observed a few times. V is TRBV11-2 and J is TRBJ2-3; D not certain. Germline V lookup: CDR1 SGHAT, CDR2 FQNNGV. This CDR3 comprises 11 residues. Between the trimmed V and J ends, which lost 1 base and 5 bases, there was a span of 1 base. The CDR3, as DNA: TGTGCCAGCAGCTTAGGAGATACGCAGTATTTT. Translating it yields CASSLGDTQYF. Drawing the rest from reference TRBV11-2 and TRBJ2-3, the complete variable domain is EAGVAQSPRYKIIEKRQSVAFWCNPISGHATLYWYQQILGQGPKLLIQFQNNGVVDDSQLPKDRFSAERLKGVDSTLKIQPAKLEDSAVYLCASSLGDTQYFGPGTRLTVL.

This chain links TRBV7-2 with TRBJ2-7; D perhaps matches TRBD2 (5 bases). Per germline, CDR1 SGHTA and CDR2 FQGNSA. The CDR3 length is 15 residues. V was clipped by 2 bases and J by 4 bases, with 15 bases between them. In nucleotides, the CDR3 is TGTGCCAGCAGCTTACACAGCGGAGGATTGTACGAGCAGTACTTC. Translating gives CASSLHSGGLYEQYF.

The V call is TRBV13, the J call TRBJ1-1, with 7 bases matching TRBD1. V lost 5 bases and J lost 6; bases outside the gene matches: 6. Germline CDR1 is PRHDT and CDR2 is FYEKMQ (reference sequence). CDR3 length equals 13 residues. The CDR3 here is CASSHTGDSEAFF. The CDR3 nucleotides are TGTGCCAGCAGCCATACAGGGGACTCTGAAGCTTTCTTT.

The chain uses TRBV15 and TRBJ2-3; a weak D match, TRBD2 (6 bases). Germline V gene lookup returns CDR1 LNHNV and CDR2 YYDKDF (reference sequence). CDR3 size: 13 residues. Trimming removed 5 bases from V and 6 bases from J, with 12 bases in between. The CDR3 region is CATSAGLLDTQYF. DNA of the CDR3: TGTGCCACCAGCGCGGGGTTGTTGGATACGCAGTATTTT. Combining the CDR3 with reference TRBV15 and TRBJ2-3 gives the whole variable domain DAMVIQNPRYQVTQFGKPVTLSCSQTLNHNVMYWYQQKSSQAPKLLFHYYDKDFNNEADTPDNFQSRRPNTSFCFLDIRSPGLGDTAMYLCATSAGLLDTQYFGPGTRLTVL.

The chain uses TRBV30 and TRBJ1-4, with 10 bases matching TRBD1. The CDR3 covers 14 residues. The J segment lost 8 bases and the V segment lost 1 base, leaving 4 bases of the junction unmatched. Germline V gene lookup returns CDR1 GTSNPN and CDR2 SVGIG (reference sequence). The CDR3 DNA is TGTGCCTGGAGTGGCGGGGGACAGGGGGAAAAACTGTTTTTT. Translation: CAWSGGGQGEKLFF.

Concerning this clone: Mismatch with germline at one junction end may stem from a read error. The chain employs TRBV6-5 and TRBJ2-7, with D tentatively TRBD1 (6 bases). The CDR3 runs 14 residues. CDR1 is MNHEY and CDR2 is SVGAGI in the germline V gene. The CDR3 bases are TGTGCCAGCAGTTACGCGACCGGGACACCGGGCGTGCACTTC. Encoded protein: CASSYATGTPGVHF.

This clone was found a few times. The chain links TRBV28 to TRBJ1-5, with D unresolved. Germline CDR1 and CDR2: MDHEN and SYDVKM. Trimming removed 3 bases at V and 4 bases at J, with 10 bases between. CDR3 length: 14 residues. The CDR3 coding sequence is TGTGCCAGCAGTTTTGGGGATTGGAATCAGCCCCAGCATTTT. It codes for CASSFGDWNQPQHF.

The chain is built from TRBV27 and TRBJ2-7, with D hard to call. The CDR3 sequence is 13 residues long. Germline V lookup: CDR1 MNHEY, CDR2 SMNVEV (reference sequence). Trimming shortened V by 3 bases and J by 1 base, and 7 bases separated the two germline ends. CDR3 coding DNA: TGTGCCAGCAGTTTCACCCGATCCTACGAGCAGTACTTC. It is translated as CASSFTRSYEQYF.

The rearrangement uses TRBV2 and TRBJ1-2, with 10 bases identical to TRBD1. Germline values: CDR1 SNHLY, CDR2 FYNNEI. This CDR3 region has 17 residues. The V and J ends lost 2 bases and 6 bases, in that order; junction bases with no gene match: 12. The CDR3 sequence: CASSERGTGVGVDGYTF. DNA of the CDR3: TGTGCCAGCAGTGAACGCGGGACAGGGGTCGGCGTGGATGGCTACACCTTC. Based on the CDR3 plus reference TRBV2 and TRBJ1-2, the full variable domain is EPEVTQTPSHQVTQMGQEVILRCVPISNHLYFYWYRQILGQKVEFLVSFYNNEISEKSEIFDDQFSVERPDGSNFTLKIRSTKLEDSAMYFCASSERGTGVGVDGYTFGSGTRLTVV.

In its sample, this clone was seen once. In DNA, the CDR3 is TGTGCCAGCAGTTTAGGACAGGGAGCGACCTTCTACGAGCAGTACTTC. Its protein is CASSLGQGATFYEQYF. V gene TRBV28 combines with J gene TRBJ2-7; TRBD1 agrees at 8 bases. The CDR3 extends over 16 amino acids. CDR1 and CDR2 from the germline V gene are MDHEN and SYDVKM. The ends lost 2 bases at V and 3 bases at J; junction bases unmatched: 9.

This clone was observed a handful of times. The V call is TRBV9, the J call TRBJ1-1; possibly TRBD1 for D (5 bases). With 0 bases removed from V and 1 base from J, the gap between germline ends came to 7 bases. Germline CDR1 is SGDLS and CDR2 is YYNGEE. The CDR3 loop spans 14 amino acids. This chain's CDR3 is CASSVAGGNTEAFF. For the CDR3, the DNA is TGTGCCAGCAGCGTAGCTGGGGGGAACACTGAAGCTTTCTTT.